The 21 T cell receptor beta chains below were found in one sample sequenced in a study of CD8+ T cells in alopecia areata. Extraction and reverse transcription of RNA yielded cDNA as the sequencing template. Produced via immunoSEQ multiplex PCR; TCRdb's table is partial and in-frame only. The table lists 150,000 or so clones, 58% of them singletons, with approximately 6.5% in the top ten. The sequences come from CD4+ T cells sorted from blood, collected at week 0. These receptors all come from a human donor with alopecia areata.

The V and J genes are TRBV7-9 and TRBJ1-2; TRBD1 might be the D (6 bases). V lost 5 bases and J 2 bases, leaving 12 bases between the germline ends. This CDR3 spans 14 amino acids. Germline V lookup: CDR1 SEHNR, CDR2 FQNEAQ (reference sequence). The CDR3 reads CASSLGGQNYGYTF. The DNA for the CDR3 is TGTGCCAGCAGCCTCGGGGGACAAAACTATGGCTACACCTTC. Looking up the rest from reference TRBV7-9 and TRBJ1-2 gives the full variable domain: DTGVSQNPRHKITKRGQNVTFRCDPISEHNRLYWYRQTLGQGPEFLTYFQNEAQLEKSRLLSDRFSAERPKGSFSTLEIQRTEQGDSAMYLCASSLGGQNYGYTFGSGTRLTVV.

In this sample, this clone turned up a few times. V gene TRBV5-1 combines with J gene TRBJ1-6; D is uncertain. Germline assignment: CDR1 SGHRS and CDR2 YFSETQ. V gave up 0 bases and J gave up 7 bases, with 11 bases separating them. The CDR3 runs 15 residues. The CDR3 DNA reads as TGCGCCAGCAGCTTGGACAGCCCCCCAAATTCACCCCTCCACTTT. Amino acids: CASSLDSPPNSPLHF.

The chain couples TRBV10-3 to TRBJ1-1; no clear D gene. Germline V CDR1 and CDR2: ENHRY, SYGVKD. Trimming cost V 9 bases and J 1 base, with 12 bases left between them. The length of the CDR3 is 13 residues. The CDR3 nucleotides are TGTGCCATACAGAAAGGCACGAACACTGAAGCTTTCTTT. This translates into CAIQKGTNTEAFF.

J is TRBJ2-3 and V is TRBV29-1, with D uncertain. The CDR3 runs to 13 residues. Trimming removed 3 bases at V and 3 bases at J, with 10 bases between. Germline CDR1 reads SQVTM; CDR2 reads ANQGSEA. The CDR3 loop is CSVEESRTDTQYF. The DNA for the CDR3 is TGCAGCGTTGAGGAATCAAGGACAGATACGCAGTATTTT.

The chain joins TRBV7-9 to TRBJ2-1; possible D gene TRBD2, 5 bases. This CDR3 spans 14 amino acids. Germline V CDR1 and CDR2: SEHNR, FQNEAQ (reference sequence). V dropped 2 bases and J dropped 4 bases, with 9 bases sitting between them. The CDR3 loop reads CASSLSTGYNEQFF. The CDR3 nucleotides are TGTGCCAGCAGCTTATCCACGGGATACAATGAGCAGTTCTTC.

The chain joins TRBV7-3 to TRBJ2-7; 9 positions agree with TRBD1. V lost 3 bases to trimming and J lost 4 bases; unmatched junction nucleotides: 1. There are 13 residues in the CDR3. The germline gives CDR1 SGHTA, CDR2 FQGTGA. The CDR3 region is CASSLDRGYEQYF. The CDR3 nucleotides read TGTGCCAGCAGCTTGGACAGGGGTTACGAGCAGTACTTC.

A few counts support this clone. This chain links TRBV30 with TRBJ2-1; 9 nucleotides align to TRBD2. V shed 5 bases and J 4 bases; nucleotides not matched to a gene: 3. Germline-derived CDR1 and CDR2 are GTSNPN and SVGIG (reference sequence). The CDR3 has 13 amino acids. In DNA, the CDR3 is TGTGCCTGGGGAACTAGCGGGTACAATGAGCAGTTCTTC. This gives the protein CAWGTSGYNEQFF.

This chain connects TRBV7-2 to TRBJ2-3; D gene ambiguous. V lost 1 base and J 4 bases, leaving 9 bases between the germline ends. The CDR3 totals 14 residues. Germline values: CDR1 SGHTA, CDR2 FQGNSA. CDR3 nucleotides: TGTGCCAGCAGCTTAGTGGCTAGTCCAGATACGCAGTATTTT. It encodes CASSLVASPDTQYF.

V is TRBV6-5 and J is TRBJ2-3; TRBD2 aligns across 9 bases. The V segment lost 6 bases and the J segment 4 bases; nucleotides outside the gene matches: 5. This CDR3 comprises 14 residues. From germline, CDR1 is MNHEY and CDR2 SVGAGI. The CDR3 DNA reads as TGTGCCAGCAGGGAGGCGGGGGGGCCAGATACGCAGTATTTT. Its protein product is CASREAGGPDTQYF.

The V and J genes are TRBV29-1 and TRBJ1-1, with D unclear. Germline CDR1 and CDR2: SQVTM and ANQGSEA. The CDR3 totals 14 residues. V lost 5 bases, J lost 2 bases, and 15 bases lay in between. Here the CDR3 reads CSVLTLDINTEAFF. CDR3 bases: TGCAGCGTTCTTACCTTAGATATTAACACTGAAGCTTTCTTT.

The V call is TRBV6-1, the J call TRBJ1-5, with D possibly TRBD1 on 5 matching bases. The germline V gene encodes CDR1 MNHNS and CDR2 SASEGT. Trimming took off 0 bases at V and 4 bases at J, with 10 bases between the two ends. The CDR3 has 15 amino acids. CDR3 loop: CASSEALGRNQPQHF. As DNA, the CDR3 is TGTGCCAGCAGTGAAGCCTTGGGGCGAAATCAGCCCCAGCATTTT.

This clone was seen a few times. The CDR3 nucleotides read TGTGCCAGCAGCTTAGGTCAGGGGGCTCGCAATGAGCAGTTCTTC. It yields the protein CASSLGQGARNEQFF. The genes are TRBV7-3 and TRBJ2-1; 8 bases line up with TRBD1. V shed 2 bases, J shed 6 bases, and the junction held 6 bases outside the gene matches. The CDR3 has 15 residues. Per the germline V gene, CDR1 is SGHTA and CDR2 is FQGTGA.

At least ten counts were recorded for this clone. V and J are TRBV7-8 and TRBJ1-1, with 9 bases matching TRBD1. Germline trimming cut 0 bases from V and 6 bases from J; bases unmatched to any gene: 2. This CDR3 contains 14 residues. The germline V gene encodes CDR1 SGHVS and CDR2 FQNEAQ. The CDR3 DNA reads TGTGCCAGCAGCTTAGCGAGACAGGGGGCTGAAGCTTTCTTT. As protein: CASSLARQGAEAFF. The full variable domain, its missing parts supplied by reference TRBV7-8 and TRBJ1-1, is GAGVSQSPRYKVAKRGQDVALRCDPISGHVSLFWYQQALGQGPEFLTYFQNEAQLDKSGLPSDRFFAERPEGSVSTLKIQRTQQEDSAVYLCASSLARQGAEAFFGQGTRLTVV.

This chain uses TRBV2 with TRBJ2-1; 8 positions agree with TRBD2. V trimming: 4 bases; J trimming: 1 base; junction bases outside the gene matches: 3. Germline-derived CDR1 and CDR2 are SNHLY and FYNNEI. The CDR3 spans 15 residues. CDR3 in amino acids: CASSVLAESYNEQFF. The CDR3 bases are TGTGCCAGCAGTGTACTAGCGGAGTCCTACAATGAGCAGTTCTTC.

The CDR3 here is CSVVRDRGHNEQFF. CDR3 bases: TGCAGCGTTGTCCGGGACAGGGGACACAATGAGCAGTTCTTC. This sequence joins TRBV29-1 and TRBJ2-1, with 10 bases matching TRBD1. The CDR3 totals 14 residues. V shed 4 bases, J shed 5 bases, and the junction held 5 bases outside the gene matches. Germline V lookup: CDR1 SQVTM, CDR2 ANQGSEA.

V and J are TRBV4-1 and TRBJ1-2, with 7 bases that match TRBD1. The length of the CDR3 is 14 residues. Unmatched junction bases numbered 4, after V lost 1 base and J lost 5 bases. The V gene's germline CDR1 is MGHRA and CDR2 YSYEKL. CDR3 DNA sequence: TGCGCCAGCAGCCAAGGGGACAGTGATTATGGCTACACCTTC. Amino acid sequence: CASSQGDSDYGYTF.

This clone was counted between two and nine times. The rearrangement uses TRBV5-1 and TRBJ2-1; D is possibly TRBD1 or TRBD2 (5 bases each). Germline assignment: CDR1 SGHRS and CDR2 YFSETQ. The CDR3 covers 12 residues. Trimming took 1 base from V and 8 from J, leaving 7 bases between them. The CDR3 DNA reads TGCGCCAGCAGCTTGCTGGGGGATGAGCAGTTCTTC. This translates into CASSLLGDEQFF.

The V and J genes are TRBV19 and TRBJ2-5; 8 nucleotides line up with TRBD2. There are 15 residues in the CDR3. Germline V lookup: CDR1 LNHDA, CDR2 SQIVND (reference sequence). The V segment lost 6 bases and the J segment 3 bases; nucleotides outside the gene matches: 9. The CDR3 DNA follows: TGTGCCAGTAGACCCGCCCCAGCGGGGGAAGAGACCCAGTACTTC. This sequence encodes CASRPAPAGEETQYF.

The V call is TRBV9, the J call TRBJ2-3, with 10 bases fitting TRBD2. The CDR3 covers 16 residues. The germline V gene has CDR1 SGDLS and CDR2 YYNGEE. V lost 2 bases, J lost 1 base, and 4 bases stayed unmatched. The CDR3 sequence is CASSVFLAGGTDTQYF. The CDR3 region has the DNA TGTGCCAGCAGCGTCTTCCTAGCGGGGGGCACAGATACGCAGTATTTT.

This clone was detected only a few times. CDR3 DNA: TGTGCCAGCAGCCCCGAAGAGGTAGCCAAAAACATTCAGTACTTC. It translates to CASSPEEVAKNIQYF. V usage is TRBV4-2 and J usage is TRBJ2-4; unclear D gene. V lost 4 bases to trimming and J lost 0 bases, with 10 bases between them. CDR3 size: 15 residues. Germline values: CDR1 LGHNA, CDR2 YNFKEQ.

This clone appeared a single time. The chain links TRBV6-1 to TRBJ1-2; D is unclear. Germline V gives CDR1 MNHNS, CDR2 SASEGT. With 6 bases removed from V and 8 bases from J, the gap between germline ends came to 19 bases. This CDR3 is 14 amino acids long. This CDR3 is CASSPQREYTGYTF. The CDR3 DNA is TGTGCCAGCAGCCCTCAAAGGGAATATACGGGCTACACCTTC.